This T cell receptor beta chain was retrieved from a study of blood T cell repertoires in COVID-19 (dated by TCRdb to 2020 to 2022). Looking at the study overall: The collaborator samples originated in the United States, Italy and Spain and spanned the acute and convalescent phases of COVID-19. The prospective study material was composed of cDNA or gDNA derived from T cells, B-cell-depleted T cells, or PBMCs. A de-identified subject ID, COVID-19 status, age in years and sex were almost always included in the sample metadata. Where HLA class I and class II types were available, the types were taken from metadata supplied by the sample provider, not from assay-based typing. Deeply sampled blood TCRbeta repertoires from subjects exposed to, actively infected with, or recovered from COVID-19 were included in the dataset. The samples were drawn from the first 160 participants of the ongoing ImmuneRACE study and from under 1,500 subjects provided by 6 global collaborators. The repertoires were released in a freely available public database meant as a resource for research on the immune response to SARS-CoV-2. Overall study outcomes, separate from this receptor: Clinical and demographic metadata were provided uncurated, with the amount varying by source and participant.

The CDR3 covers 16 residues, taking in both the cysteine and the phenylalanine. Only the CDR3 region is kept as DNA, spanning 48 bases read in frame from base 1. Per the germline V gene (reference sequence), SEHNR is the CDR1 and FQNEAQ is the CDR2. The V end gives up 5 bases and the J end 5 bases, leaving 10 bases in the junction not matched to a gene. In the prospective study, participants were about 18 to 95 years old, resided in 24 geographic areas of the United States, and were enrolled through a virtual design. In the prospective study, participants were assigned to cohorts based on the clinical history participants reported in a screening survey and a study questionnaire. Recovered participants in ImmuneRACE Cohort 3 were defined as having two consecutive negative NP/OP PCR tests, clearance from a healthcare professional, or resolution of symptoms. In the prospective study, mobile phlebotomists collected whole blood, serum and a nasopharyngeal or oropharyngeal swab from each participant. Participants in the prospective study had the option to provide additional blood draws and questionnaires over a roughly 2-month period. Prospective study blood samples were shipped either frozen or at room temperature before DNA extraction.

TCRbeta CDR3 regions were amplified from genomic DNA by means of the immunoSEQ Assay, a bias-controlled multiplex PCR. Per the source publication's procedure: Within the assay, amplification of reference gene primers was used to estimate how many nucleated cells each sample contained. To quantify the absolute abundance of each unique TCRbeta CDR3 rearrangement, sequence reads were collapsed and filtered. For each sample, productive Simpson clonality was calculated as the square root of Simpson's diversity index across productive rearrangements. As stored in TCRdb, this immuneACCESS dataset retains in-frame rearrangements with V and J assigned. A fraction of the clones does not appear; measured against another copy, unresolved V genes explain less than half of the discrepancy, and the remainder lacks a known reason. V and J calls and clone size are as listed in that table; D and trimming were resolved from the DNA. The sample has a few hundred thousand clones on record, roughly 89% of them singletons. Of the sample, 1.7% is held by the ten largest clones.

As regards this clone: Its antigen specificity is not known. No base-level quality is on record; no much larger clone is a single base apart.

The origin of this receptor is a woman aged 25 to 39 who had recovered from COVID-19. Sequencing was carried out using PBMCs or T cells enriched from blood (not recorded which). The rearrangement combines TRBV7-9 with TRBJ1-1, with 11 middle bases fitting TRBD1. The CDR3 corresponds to CASSLGQGGPTTEAFF. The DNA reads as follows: TGTGCCAGCAGCCTGGGACAGGGGGGCCCCACAACTGAAGCTTTCTTT.